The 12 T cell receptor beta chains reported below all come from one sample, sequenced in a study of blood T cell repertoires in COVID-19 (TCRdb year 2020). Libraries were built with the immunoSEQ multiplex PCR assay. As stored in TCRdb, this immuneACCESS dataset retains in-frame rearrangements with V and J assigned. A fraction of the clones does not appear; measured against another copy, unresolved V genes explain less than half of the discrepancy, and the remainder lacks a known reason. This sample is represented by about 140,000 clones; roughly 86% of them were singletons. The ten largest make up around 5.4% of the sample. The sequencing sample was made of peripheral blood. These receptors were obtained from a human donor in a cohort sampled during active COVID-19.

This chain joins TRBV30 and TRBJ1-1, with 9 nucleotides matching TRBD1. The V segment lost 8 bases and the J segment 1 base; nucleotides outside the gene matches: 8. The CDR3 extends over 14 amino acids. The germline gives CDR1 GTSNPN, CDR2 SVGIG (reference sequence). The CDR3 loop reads CAGGTGTRNTEAFF. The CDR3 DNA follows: TGTGCCGGTGGGACAGGGACACGGAACACTGAAGCTTTCTTT.

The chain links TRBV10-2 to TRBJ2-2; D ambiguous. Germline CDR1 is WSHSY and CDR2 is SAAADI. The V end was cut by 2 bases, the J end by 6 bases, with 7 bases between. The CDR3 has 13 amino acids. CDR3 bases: TGCGCCAGCAGTGAGGTCGTTGCCGGGGAGCTGTTTTTT. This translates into CASSEVVAGELFF.

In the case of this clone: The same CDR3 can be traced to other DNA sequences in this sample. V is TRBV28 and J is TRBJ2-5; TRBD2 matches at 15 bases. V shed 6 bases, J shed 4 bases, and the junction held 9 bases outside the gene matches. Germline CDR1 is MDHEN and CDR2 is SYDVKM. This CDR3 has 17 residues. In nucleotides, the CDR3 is TGTGCCAGCAGGCGAGGGGGACTAGCGGGGGGAGGAGAGACCCAGTACTTC. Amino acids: CASRRGGLAGGGETQYF. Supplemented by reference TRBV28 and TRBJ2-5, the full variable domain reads DVKVTQSSRYLVKRTGEKVFLECVQDMDHENMFWYRQDPGLGLRLIYFSYDVKMKEKGDIPEGYSVSREKKERFSLILESASTNQTSMYLCASRRGGLAGGGETQYFGPGTRLLVL.

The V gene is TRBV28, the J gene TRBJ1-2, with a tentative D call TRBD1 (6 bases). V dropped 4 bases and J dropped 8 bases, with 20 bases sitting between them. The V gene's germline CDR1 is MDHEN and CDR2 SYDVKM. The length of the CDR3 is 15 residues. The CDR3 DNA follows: TGTGCCAGCAGTTCGGGACCGAAGGGGGGGTGGGGCTACACCTTC. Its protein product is CASSSGPKGGWGYTF.

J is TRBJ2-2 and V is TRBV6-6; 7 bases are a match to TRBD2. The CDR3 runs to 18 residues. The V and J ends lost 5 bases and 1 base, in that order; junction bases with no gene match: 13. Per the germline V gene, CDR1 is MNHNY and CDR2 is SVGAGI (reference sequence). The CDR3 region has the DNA TGTGCCAGCAGTCTGGGGCGAGCTAGCGGATTGAACACCGGGGAGCTGTTTTTT. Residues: CASSLGRASGLNTGELFF.

CDR3 DNA: TGTGCCAGCAGTGTGTCAGGGGAAACAGATACGCAGTATTTT. Translated, it gives CASSVSGETDTQYF. J is TRBJ2-3 and V is TRBV6-4, with a tentative D call TRBD1 (6 bases). Germline CDR1 MRHNA, CDR2 SNTAGT. The CDR3 extends over 14 amino acids. V lost 4 bases to trimming and J lost 3 bases, with 11 bases between them.

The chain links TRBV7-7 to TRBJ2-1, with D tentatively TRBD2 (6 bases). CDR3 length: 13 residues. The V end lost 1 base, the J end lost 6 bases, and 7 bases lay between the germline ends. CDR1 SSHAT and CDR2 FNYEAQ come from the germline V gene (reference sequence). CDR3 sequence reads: CASSLGGGNEQFF. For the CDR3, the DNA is TGTGCCAGCAGCTTAGGGGGAGGCAATGAGCAGTTCTTC.

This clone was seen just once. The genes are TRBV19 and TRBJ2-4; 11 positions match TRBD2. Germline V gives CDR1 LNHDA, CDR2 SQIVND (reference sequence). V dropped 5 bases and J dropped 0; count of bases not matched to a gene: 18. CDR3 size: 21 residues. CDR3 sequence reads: CASSPTSRPGLAALAKNIQYF. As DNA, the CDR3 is TGTGCCAGTAGTCCCACCTCCCGTCCGGGACTAGCGGCTCTAGCCAAAAACATTCAGTACTTC.

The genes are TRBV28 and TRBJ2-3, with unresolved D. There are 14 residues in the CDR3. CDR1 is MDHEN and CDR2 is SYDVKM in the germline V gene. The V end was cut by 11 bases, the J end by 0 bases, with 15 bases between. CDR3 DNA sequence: TGTGCCGTCACTTGGGCAGGAAGCACAGATACGCAGTATTTT. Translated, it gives CAVTWAGSTDTQYF.

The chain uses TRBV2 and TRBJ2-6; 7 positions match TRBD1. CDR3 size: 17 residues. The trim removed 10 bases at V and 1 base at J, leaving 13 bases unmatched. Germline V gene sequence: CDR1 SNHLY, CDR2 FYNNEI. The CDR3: CANLKVAGGSGANVLTF. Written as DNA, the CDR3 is TGTGCCAACCTTAAGGTGGCAGGGGGTTCTGGGGCCAACGTCCTGACTTTC. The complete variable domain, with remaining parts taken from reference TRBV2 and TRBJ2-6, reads EPEVTQTPSHQVTQMGQEVILRCVPISNHLYFYWYRQILGQKVEFLVSFYNNEISEKSEIFDDQFSVERPDGSNFTLKIRSTKLEDSAMYFCANLKVAGGSGANVLTFGAGSRLTVL.

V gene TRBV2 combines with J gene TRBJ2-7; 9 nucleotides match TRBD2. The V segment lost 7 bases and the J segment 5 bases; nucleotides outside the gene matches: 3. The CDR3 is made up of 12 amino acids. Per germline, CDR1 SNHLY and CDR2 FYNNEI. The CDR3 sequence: CASTASGNEQYF. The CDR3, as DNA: TGTGCCAGCACGGCTAGCGGGAACGAGCAGTACTTC.

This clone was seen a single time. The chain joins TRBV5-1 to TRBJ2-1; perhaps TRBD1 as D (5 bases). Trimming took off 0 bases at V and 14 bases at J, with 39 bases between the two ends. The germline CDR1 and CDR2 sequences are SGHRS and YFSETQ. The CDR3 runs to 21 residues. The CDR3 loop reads CASSLDGPQASPVNVTMQEFF. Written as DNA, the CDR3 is TGCGCCAGCAGCTTGGATGGCCCACAGGCCTCCCCCGTGAACGTTACAATGCAGGAGTTCTTC.